The 21 T cell receptor beta chains reported below all come from one sample, sequenced in a study of beta chain features in type 1 diabetes. What these receptors recognize is not known. Notes on the study in general: Type 1 diabetes patients had TCRB CDR3s that were shorter (moderately but significantly so) in all four CD4+ subsets.

The entirety of the isolated RNA underwent reverse transcription, so expressed TCRB transcripts were sequenced. Profiled with immunoSEQ multiplex PCR; TCRdb holds only in-frame clones, not every one. This table has approximately 730,000 clones, around an eighth appearing once. The sequenced sample consisted of naive CD4+ T cells from blood. The receptors come from a man younger than 35 with type 1 diabetes.

The chain carries TRBV18 and TRBJ2-3, with D uncertain. Germline lookup yields CDR1 KGHSH and CDR2 LQKENI. There are 12 residues in the CDR3. V lost 4 bases to trimming and J lost 6 bases, with 8 bases between them. The CDR3 DNA sequence: TGTGCCAGCTCACAACCCGGGGATACGCAGTATTTT. Translated: CASSQPGDTQYF.

The gene calls are TRBV10-3 and TRBJ1-1, with D perhaps TRBD1 (5 bases). V was clipped by 4 bases and J by 0 bases, with 12 bases between them. CDR1 is ENHRY and CDR2 is SYGVKD in the germline V gene. The CDR3 extends over 15 amino acids. The CDR3 DNA sequence: TGTGCCATCAGTGGTTTTGACAGCTTGAACACTGAAGCTTTCTTT. Protein sequence: CAISGFDSLNTEAFF.

There are a few counts of this clone. The chain combines TRBV30 with TRBJ2-1; 12 bases are shared with TRBD2. CDR1 is GTSNPN, CDR2 SVGIG, per germline (reference sequence). There are 19 residues in the CDR3. The ends lost 0 bases at V and 3 bases at J; junction bases unmatched: 12. Here the CDR3 reads CAWSVSRTSGVQSYNEQFF. In DNA, the CDR3 is TGTGCCTGGAGTGTAAGCCGGACTAGCGGGGTGCAGAGCTACAATGAGCAGTTCTTC.

This clone was observed a handful of times. The CDR3 region is CASSLASASREQFF. In DNA, the CDR3 is TGTGCCAGCAGCTTAGCATCGGCGTCTAGGGAGCAGTTCTTC. The V gene is TRBV7-2, the J gene TRBJ2-1, with D unresolved. CDR3 size: 14 residues. Germline CDR1 and CDR2: SGHTA and FQGNSA. Trimming left V 0 bases short and J 10 bases short, with 13 bases between.

This clone occurred many times. The rearrangement joins TRBV30 to TRBJ1-2, with a possible D match to TRBD1 (5 bases). The CDR3 length is 14 residues. V dropped 3 bases and J dropped 1 base, with 12 bases sitting between them. CDR1 is GTSNPN and CDR2 is SVGIG in the germline V gene (reference sequence). DNA for the CDR3: TGTGCCTGGAGGAGGTCAGGGCTTAACTATGGCTACACCTTC. It translates to CAWRRSGLNYGYTF.

This clone was detected only a few times. The genes are TRBV15 and TRBJ1-3; D remains unclear. Germline values: CDR1 LNHNV, CDR2 YYDKDF (reference sequence). Trimming left V 0 bases short and J 1 base short, with 22 bases between. The CDR3 totals 20 residues. In DNA form, the CDR3 reads TGTGCCACCAGCAGAGATCGCGTCTATTTCGGGCTAGTGTCTGGAAACACCATATATTTT. It encodes CATSRDRVYFGLVSGNTIYF.

The chain links TRBV10-1 to TRBJ1-2; D remains unclear. This CDR3 comprises 13 residues. Germline V CDR1 and CDR2: WNHNN, SYGVQD (reference sequence). Trimming took off 4 bases at V and 5 bases at J, with 11 bases between the two ends. Written as DNA, the CDR3 is TGCGCCAGCAGTGTCGGGTTTACATATGGCTACACCTTC. It yields the protein CASSVGFTYGYTF.

This clone has only a few counts. The chain joins TRBV29-1 to TRBJ2-1, with D maybe TRBD2 (5 bases). The V end was cut by 0 bases, the J end by 1 base, with 13 bases between. The CDR3 loop spans 16 amino acids. Germline V gives CDR1 SQVTM, CDR2 ANQGSEA. CDR3 protein: CSVEDLASASYNEQFF. Written as DNA, the CDR3 is TGCAGCGTTGAAGATTTAGCGAGCGCTTCCTACAATGAGCAGTTCTTC.

This chain connects TRBV7-3 to TRBJ2-3; D uncertain. Germline V gives CDR1 SGHTA, CDR2 FQGTGA. The CDR3 loop spans 13 amino acids. Between the trimmed V and J ends, which lost 5 bases and 5 bases, there was a span of 11 bases. The CDR3 DNA sequence: TGTGCCAGCAGCCCCCGACTTGGAGATACGCAGTATTTT. Translation gives CASSPRLGDTQYF.

This clone has a handful of counts. This chain links TRBV21-1 with TRBJ1-1. TRBV21-1 is annotated as a pseudogene. The CDR3 is 14 residues long. This CDR3 reads CASTLNRGQTEAFF. CDR3 nucleotide sequence: TGTGCCAGCACCTTGAACCGAGGTCAGACTGAAGCTTTCTTT.

In its sample, this clone was seen a few times. The V gene is TRBV10-2, the J gene TRBJ1-6; possible D gene TRBD1, 5 bases. Trimming left V 2 bases short and J 6 bases short, with 11 bases between. The CDR3 consists of 15 residues. Looked up from germline, CDR1 is WSHSY and CDR2 is SAAADI. CDR3 residues: CASSEGQGRNSPLHF. In DNA form, the CDR3 reads TGCGCCAGCAGTGAGGGGCAGGGCCGTAATTCACCCCTCCACTTT.

Only a few counts were recorded for this clone. In nucleotides, the CDR3 is TGTGCCAGTAGTATAGGGGAAGAGAACTATGGCTACACCTTC. This gives the protein CASSIGEENYGYTF. This chain links TRBV19 with TRBJ1-2, with unresolved D. The germline V and J ends were trimmed by 1 base and 2 bases, with 8 bases remaining between them. CDR1 is LNHDA and CDR2 is SQIVND in the germline V gene (reference sequence). This CDR3 contains 14 residues.

This chain uses TRBV4-1 with TRBJ2-7; no reliable D call. This CDR3 spans 13 amino acids. Germline CDR1 MGHRA, CDR2 YSYEKL. The ends were cut back, 0 bases at V and 9 bases at J, with 12 bases in the middle. As DNA, the CDR3 is TGCGCCAGCAGCCAAGAGTCTCGGGCCTGGCAGTACTTC. Its protein product is CASSQESRAWQYF.

A word on this clone: The identical CDR3 is also encoded by other nucleotide sequences in the sample. This chain links TRBV5-4 with TRBJ1-1; D gene ambiguous. V lost 2 bases and J 1 base, leaving 3 bases between the germline ends. The CDR3 totals 12 residues. CDR1 and CDR2 (germline): SGHNT, YYREEE (reference sequence). The CDR3 nucleotides read TGTGCCAGCAGCTTTACGAACACTGAAGCTTTCTTT. Encoded protein: CASSFTNTEAFF.

The chain combines TRBV5-1 with TRBJ1-1, with 9 positions matching TRBD1. This CDR3 spans 15 amino acids. The germline gives CDR1 SGHRS, CDR2 YFSETQ. The J segment lost 5 bases and the V segment lost 2 bases, leaving 7 bases of the junction unmatched. The CDR3 spells CASSFARTGETEAFF. Written as DNA, the CDR3 is TGCGCCAGCAGCTTTGCACGGACAGGGGAGACTGAAGCTTTCTTT.

This clone has only a few counts. This chain links TRBV5-4 with TRBJ1-4; a possible D gene is TRBD1 (5 bases). The V end was cut by 4 bases, the J end by 0 bases, with 13 bases between. The CDR3 runs to 16 residues. Germline V gives CDR1 SGHNT, CDR2 YYREEE (reference sequence). CDR3 loop: CASSRRDGATNEKLFF. The DNA of the CDR3 is TGTGCCAGCAGCAGAAGGGACGGCGCAACTAATGAAAAACTGTTTTTT.

This chain links TRBV29-1 with TRBJ2-4; D tentatively fits TRBD1 or TRBD2 (6 bases each). The CDR3 is made up of 16 amino acids. From germline, CDR1 is SQVTM and CDR2 ANQGSEA. V was cut by 8 bases and J by 1 base, with 21 bases left in between. DNA for the CDR3: TGCAGCTTCATGGGGGGCGGAGGTATCGCCAAAAACATTCAGTACTTC. Its translation: CSFMGGGGIAKNIQYF.

This clone was recorded a few times. The V call is TRBV2, the J call TRBJ2-4, with unresolved D. Trimming pared 0 bases from V and 11 bases from J, leaving 5 bases between. Germline CDR1 and CDR2: SNHLY and FYNNEI. The CDR3 length is 11 residues. The CDR3 nucleotides are TGTGCCAGCAGTGAAGCATGGTTTCAGTACTTC. As protein: CASSEAWFQYF.

The V gene is TRBV19, the J gene TRBJ1-1; D perhaps matches TRBD1 (5 bases). Trimming pared 3 bases from V and 6 bases from J, leaving 17 bases between. There are 15 residues in the CDR3. The germline gives CDR1 LNHDA, CDR2 SQIVND (reference sequence). The CDR3 is CASSIDSIRTSEAFF. The CDR3 DNA follows: TGTGCCAGTAGTATTGACTCAATCCGGACATCTGAAGCTTTCTTT. Complete variable domain (other parts from reference TRBV19 and TRBJ1-1): DGGITQSPKYLFRKEGQNVTLSCEQNLNHDAMYWYRQDPGQGLRLIYYSQIVNDFQKGDIAEGYSVSREKKESFPLTVTSAQKNPTAFYLCASSIDSIRTSEAFFGQGTRLTVV.

The V and J genes are TRBV30 and TRBJ1-5; D is perhaps TRBD1 (6 bases). CDR3 length: 14 amino acids. V dropped 3 bases and J dropped 5 bases, with 14 bases sitting between them. Germline V lookup: CDR1 GTSNPN, CDR2 SVGIG (reference sequence). CDR3 in amino acids: CAWSDVRGYQPQHF. The CDR3 DNA is TGTGCCTGGAGCGACGTGAGGGGGTATCAGCCCCAGCATTTT.

The chain has TRBV19 and TRBJ2-3; D perhaps matches TRBD1 (6 bases). V shed 5 bases and J shed 0 bases, with 15 bases lying between them. The germline V gene encodes CDR1 LNHDA and CDR2 SQIVND (reference sequence). The CDR3 extends over 16 amino acids. This CDR3 reads CASSLSGTISTDTQYF. In nucleotides, the CDR3 is TGTGCCAGTAGTTTATCCGGGACAATAAGCACAGATACGCAGTATTTT.